These T cell receptor beta chains were read from a single sample in a study of T cell changes during pregnancy in multiple sclerosis. Here immunoSEQ multiplex PCR was the method, and the copy in TCRdb shows in-frame clones only, minus some. The profile shows under 60,000 clones, 92% of them singletons. The starting material was CD4+ T cells from peripheral blood mononuclear cells, obtained after pregnancy. The receptors derive from a female donor with multiple sclerosis, enrolled in a pregnancy study. Both conserved end residues are part of each CDR3. The D gene is left open where the match is weak. For some rows the clone size is stated as once, few or many, or as a class when expanded; others skip it.

clone_size j_call v_call d_call cdr3_aa cdr3_nt
- TRBJ1-2 TRBV6-5 - CASSWSDSHYGYTF TGTGCCAGCAGTTGGTCCGACAGTCACTATGGCTACACCTTC
- TRBJ2-3 TRBV29-1 TRBD2 CSVAKGLAAPGTQYF TGCAGCGTTGCGAAGGGACTAGCGGCCCCAGGTACGCAGTATTTT
few TRBJ1-5 TRBV19 - CASSIVGAGAQHF TGTGCCAGTAGTATAGTGGGGGCCGGAGCCCAGCATTTT
- TRBJ2-7 TRBV5-4 TRBD2 CASSWSGTNEQYF TGTGCCAGCAGCTGGAGCGGGACTAACGAGCAGTACTTC
- TRBJ1-1 TRBV18 - CASSRDGGYTEAFF TGTGCCAGCTCGCGGGACGGCGGCTACACTGAAGCTTTCTTT
- TRBJ1-3 TRBV28 TRBD1 CASSLGQGAVGNTIYF TGTGCCAGCAGTTTGGGACAGGGGGCCGTGGGAAACACCATATATTTT
- TRBJ2-2 TRBV14 TRBD1 CASSQGDRGQSTGELFF TGTGCCAGCAGCCAAGGGGACAGGGGGCAGAGCACCGGGGAGCTGTTTTTT
- TRBJ2-1 TRBV7-2 TRBD2 CASSTGTRNSYNEQFF TGTGCCAGCAGCACCGGGACTAGGAACTCCTACAATGAGCAGTTCTTC
once TRBJ2-3 TRBV6-5 TRBD2 CASKVAGGVTDTQYF TGTGCCAGCAAAGTAGCGGGAGGGGTCACAGATACGCAGTATTTT
- TRBJ2-5 TRBV7-6 - CASSTGTARTQYF TGTGCCAGCAGCACCGGGACTGCCCGCACCCAGTACTTC
- TRBJ2-7 TRBV6-5 TRBD1 CASSDRAGYEQYF TGTGCCAGCAGTGACAGGGCAGGCTACGAGCAGTACTTC
- TRBJ2-1 TRBV11-3 TRBD1 CASSGQGTGNEQFF TGTGCCAGCAGCGGACAGGGTACGGGGAATGAGCAGTTCTTC
- TRBJ2-2 TRBV5-4 - CASSGRSGTFPSGELFF TGTGCCAGCAGCGGACGTTCCGGGACATTTCCTTCCGGGGAGCTGTTTTTT
- TRBJ2-7 TRBV12-5 - CASGSRSYEQYF TGTGCTAGTGGTTCACGCAGCTACGAGCAGTACTTC
- TRBJ2-1 TRBV7-2 TRBD2 CASSQRGTSGTNEQFF TGTGCCAGCAGCCAAAGGGGGACTAGCGGGACCAATGAGCAGTTCTTC
few TRBJ2-7 TRBV7-9 - CAMGTASYEQYF TGTGCCATGGGCACGGCGTCCTACGAGCAGTACTTC
- TRBJ1-1 TRBV6-1 - CASSEVKNTEAFF TGTGCCAGCAGTGAAGTCAAGAACACTGAAGCTTTCTTT
- TRBJ2-1 TRBV29-1 TRBD2 CSACAKLAGSYNEQFF TGCAGCGCGTGCGCCAAACTAGCGGGCTCCTACAATGAGCAGTTCTTC
- TRBJ2-1 TRBV9 TRBD2 CASSAYFSTSGRGEQFF TGTGCCAGCAGCGCCTACTTCTCGACTAGCGGGAGAGGTGAGCAGTTCTTC
- TRBJ1-1 TRBV18 - CASSPPEGFPTEAFF TGTGCCAGCTCACCACCGGAGGGGTTCCCTACTGAAGCTTTCTTT
once TRBJ2-1 TRBV25-1 - CASSAYFHEQFF TGTGCCAGCAGTGCCTATTTCCATGAGCAGTTCTTC
- TRBJ1-1 TRBV5-8 TRBD1 CASSLGTAMRGTEAFF TGTGCCAGCAGCTTAGGGACAGCTATGAGGGGGACTGAAGCTTTCTTT
- TRBJ2-5 TRBV18 TRBD2 CASSPRTLAGISGETQYF TGTGCCAGCTCACCAAGGACACTAGCGGGTATTTCGGGCGAGACCCAGTACTTC
- TRBJ2-7 TRBV9 TRBD1 CASSLGQGGSSYEQYF TGTGCCAGCAGCCTGGGACAGGGCGGCAGCTCCTACGAGCAGTACTTC
- TRBJ1-4 TRBV4-3 TRBD1 CASSQVTGGWEKLFF TGCGCCAGCAGCCAAGTGACAGGGGGCTGGGAAAAACTGTTTTTT